What follows are 25 T cell receptor beta chains derived from one specimen sequenced in a study of beta chain features in type 1 diabetes. Sequenced material consisted of expressed TCRB transcripts (all of the isolated RNA was reverse transcribed). Sequencing was performed with immunoSEQ multiplex PCR; in TCRdb, only in-frame clones are kept and a portion is missing. The sample lists roughly 140,000 clones, 11% occurring once. Sequencing was done on a sample of central memory CD4+ T cells from blood. These receptors came from a man younger than 30 in good health.

The V call is TRBV29-1, the J call TRBJ2-7, with D perhaps assigned TRBD1 or TRBD2 (6 bases each). Germline CDR1 reads SQVTM; CDR2 reads ANQGSEA. The CDR3 has 12 amino acids. Trimming took 4 bases from V and 2 from J, leaving 9 bases between them. The CDR3 coding sequence is TGCAGCGTTGGAGGGGGGACCTACGAGCAGTACTTC. Protein sequence: CSVGGGTYEQYF.

This clone was observed a few times. Written as DNA, the CDR3 is TGTGCCAGCAGCCCTCTAAGGGGTGGAGAGCAGTACTTC. It translates to CASSPLRGGEQYF. The rearrangement joins TRBV11-2 to TRBJ2-7; a weak D match, TRBD1 (5 bases). CDR1 and CDR2 (germline): SGHAT, FQNNGV. The V end was cut by 5 bases, the J end by 7 bases, with 15 bases between. The CDR3 has 13 amino acids.

This clone has only a few counts. This sequence joins TRBV6-6 and TRBJ2-7, with 9 bases lining up with TRBD2. Germline V gene data show CDR1 as MNHNY and CDR2 as SVGAGI (reference sequence). The CDR3 consists of 15 residues. J lost 4 bases, V lost 2 bases, and 6 bases had no gene match. CDR3 loop: CASSYDSGRTYEQYF. In nucleotides, the CDR3 is TGTGCCAGCAGTTACGATAGCGGGAGAACATACGAGCAGTACTTC.

This clone was seen only a few times. One base away lies a much larger clone, so this may be a sequencing read error. The rearrangement uses TRBV7-8 and TRBJ2-7, with 10 positions matching TRBD2. Germline V CDR1 and CDR2: SGHVS, FQNEAQ. V shed 0 bases, J shed 0 bases, and the junction held 5 bases outside the gene matches. The CDR3 consists of 17 residues. In DNA, the CDR3 is TGTGCCAGCAGCTTAGCCAAACCTAGCGGGAGCTCCTACGAGCAGTACTTC. Protein product: CASSLAKPSGSSYEQYF.

This clone has more than one count but fewer than ten. V usage is TRBV9 and J usage is TRBJ1-3; D gene unclear. Germline V gene data show CDR1 as SGDLS and CDR2 as YYNGEE. CDR3 length equals 13 residues. The ends were cut back, 8 bases at V and 0 bases at J, with 9 bases in the middle. The CDR3 region has the DNA TGTGCCAGTTCAGACCCCTCTGGAAACACCATATATTTT. It specifies CASSDPSGNTIYF.

This clone was picked up a small number of times. The rearrangement links TRBV5-1 to TRBJ2-7; perhaps TRBD1 as D (6 bases). CDR3 length: 14 residues. Germline CDR1 SGHRS, CDR2 YFSETQ. V lost 1 base to trimming and J lost 2 bases, with 10 bases between them. CDR3 in DNA: TGCGCCAGCAGCTTGACCCAGGGGCCCTACGAGCAGTACTTC. This encodes CASSLTQGPYEQYF.

V and J are TRBV6-1 and TRBJ2-5; 7 bases line up with TRBD2. There are 15 residues in the CDR3. Germline CDR1 MNHNS, CDR2 SASEGT. V lost 1 base to trimming and J lost 5 bases; unmatched junction nucleotides: 7. The CDR3 coding sequence is TGTGCCAGCAGTGAAGGACTAGCCGCGCGGGAGACCCAGTACTTC. This sequence encodes CASSEGLAARETQYF.

This clone showed up just a few times. The V and J genes are TRBV28 and TRBJ2-3; D is undetermined. Trimming took off 5 bases at V and 1 base at J, with 7 bases between the two ends. The length of the CDR3 is 13 residues. Germline V gives CDR1 MDHEN, CDR2 SYDVKM. Here the CDR3 DNA reads TGTGCCAGCAGTAATACAGGCACAGATACGCAGTATTTT. Protein: CASSNTGTDTQYF.

This clone was seen a few times. The chain uses TRBV9 and TRBJ2-3, with a possible D match to TRBD2 (5 bases). CDR1 is SGDLS and CDR2 is YYNGEE in the germline V gene. CDR3 length: 14 residues. Trimming took off 0 bases at V and 5 bases at J, with 10 bases between the two ends. The chain's CDR3 is CASSVEVGGDTQYF. DNA for the CDR3: TGTGCCAGCAGCGTAGAGGTTGGAGGAGATACGCAGTATTTT.

Ten or more counts support this clone. The chain carries TRBV5-1 and TRBJ2-1; TRBD2 matches 10 bases. The V segment lost 4 bases and the J segment 7 bases; nucleotides outside the gene matches: 8. Germline CDR1 SGHRS, CDR2 YFSETQ. The CDR3 runs 15 residues. The CDR3 DNA reads TGCGCCAGCAGCGGTAGCGGGAGGCAGAGAAATGAGCAGTTCTTC. Protein: CASSGSGRQRNEQFF.

This clone was counted between two and nine times. J is TRBJ1-2 and V is TRBV27; 7 bases align to TRBD1. V was pared by 4 bases and J by 0 bases, with 8 bases of the junction left unmatched. The germline CDR1 and CDR2 sequences are MNHEY and SMNVEV (reference sequence). The CDR3 is 16 residues long. CDR3 nucleotide sequence: TGTGCCAGCAGTTCGACAGGGAAAGTCCCTAACTATGGCTACACCTTC. Protein product: CASSSTGKVPNYGYTF.

This clone has just a few counts. J is TRBJ2-7 and V is TRBV7-3; 7 nucleotides match TRBD1. J gave up 5 bases and V 5 bases, and 9 bases lay outside the gene matches. Germline V gene sequence: CDR1 SGHTA, CDR2 FQGTGA. The CDR3 totals 14 residues. The CDR3 DNA reads as TGTGCCAGCAGCCCTCGCGACAGGGCGGACGAGCAGTACTTC. This encodes CASSPRDRADEQYF.

This clone came up many times. The genes are TRBV15 and TRBJ2-5; 7 nucleotides match TRBD1. CDR3 length: 14 amino acids. In germline, CDR1 is LNHNV, CDR2 YYDKDF (reference sequence). After removal of 3 bases from V and 5 bases from J, the junction contained 6 bases not matched to a gene. The CDR3 region has the DNA TGTGCCACCAGCAGCCGAGGGGGCGGGGAGACCCAGTACTTC. It yields the protein CATSSRGGGETQYF.

This clone was seen a handful of times. The chain joins TRBV2 to TRBJ2-3; perhaps TRBD2 as D (6 bases). The V and J ends lost 4 bases and 3 bases respectively, with 14 bases between them. Germline V gene lookup returns CDR1 SNHLY and CDR2 FYNNEI. CDR3 length: 15 residues. CDR3: CASSVGQAGTDTQYF. CDR3 nucleotide sequence: TGTGCCAGCAGTGTCGGGCAGGCGGGAACAGATACGCAGTATTTT.

The chain links TRBV7-9 to TRBJ2-4, with D unresolved. The CDR3 is made up of 14 amino acids. Trimming took 1 base from V and 7 from J, leaving 11 bases between them. Germline V gene lookup returns CDR1 SEHNR and CDR2 FQNEAQ (reference sequence). This CDR3 is CASSLEWIGNIQYF. CDR3 DNA sequence: TGTGCCAGCAGCTTAGAGTGGATAGGGAACATTCAGTACTTC.

This clone was picked up many times. The chain combines TRBV4-2 with TRBJ2-5; D not resolved. Germline CDR1 LGHNA, CDR2 YNFKEQ. The V and J ends lost 6 bases and 2 bases respectively, with 7 bases between them. This CDR3 has 12 residues. The DNA for the CDR3 is TGTGCCAGCAGGTCTGGTCAAGAGACCCAGTACTTC. Residues: CASRSGQETQYF.

J is TRBJ2-6 and V is TRBV9; D uncertain. V was cut by 4 bases and J by 0 bases, with 8 bases left in between. Germline lookup yields CDR1 SGDLS and CDR2 YYNGEE. The CDR3 covers 15 residues. For the CDR3, the DNA is TGTGCCAGCAGCTATAGATACTCTGGGGCCAACGTCCTGACTTTC. Translated: CASSYRYSGANVLTF.

About this clone: The junction and the germline gene differ at one end; a read error may be behind it. This chain connects TRBV27 to TRBJ1-1, with a tentative D call TRBD1 (5 bases). The germline V gene has CDR1 MNHEY and CDR2 SMNVEV (reference sequence). CDR3 length: 10 residues. The CDR3 DNA reads as TGTGCCAGCAAACAATCACAGGTGATATTT. It specifies CASKQSQVIF.

The rearrangement uses TRBV30 and TRBJ2-7; tentative D call: TRBD2 (6 bases). Germline V gene lookup returns CDR1 GTSNPN and CDR2 SVGIG (reference sequence). Trimming removed 5 bases at V and 0 bases at J, with 8 bases between. CDR3 size: 12 residues. CDR3 coding DNA: TGTGCCTGGGCGGGGCTCTCCTACGAGCAGTACTTC. This sequence encodes CAWAGLSYEQYF.

The rearrangement joins TRBV7-6 to TRBJ2-7; TRBD1 matches 9 bases. Germline V gene data show CDR1 as SGHVS and CDR2 as FNYEAQ. The CDR3 has 18 amino acids. The junction had 10 bases not matched to a gene; V was cut back by 1 base and J by 0 bases. CDR3 coding DNA: TGTGCCAGCAGCTTAGGAATAGGCGGGACAGGGAGCTCCTACGAGCAGTACTTC. It yields the protein CASSLGIGGTGSSYEQYF.

This clone was detected only a few times. The rearrangement uses TRBV15 and TRBJ2-5; TRBD2 matches 7 bases. The ends lost 8 bases at V and 1 base at J; junction bases unmatched: 4. There are 13 residues in the CDR3. From germline, CDR1 is LNHNV and CDR2 YYDKDF (reference sequence). CDR3 in DNA: TGTGCCACCGGGGCGGGGGTCCAAGAGACCCAGTACTTC. Translating it yields CATGAGVQETQYF.

The J gene is TRBJ2-7, the V gene TRBV5-1, with 9 bases aligning to TRBD1. CDR1 is SGHRS and CDR2 is YFSETQ in the germline V gene. V gave up 0 bases and J gave up 2 bases; unmatched junction bases: 3. The CDR3 totals 15 residues. CDR3 sequence: CASSLEGQGPYEQYF. The DNA for the CDR3 is TGCGCCAGCAGCTTGGAGGGACAGGGCCCCTACGAGCAGTACTTC.

This clone was counted a few times. V gene TRBV11-2 combines with J gene TRBJ2-7; the D gene is possibly TRBD2 (6 bases). There are 15 residues in the CDR3. Germline V gene data show CDR1 as SGHAT and CDR2 as FQNNGV. With 0 bases removed from V and 9 bases from J, the gap between germline ends came to 18 bases. The CDR3 here is CASSLDRIGSARQYF. DNA for the CDR3: TGTGCCAGCAGCTTAGATCGGATCGGGAGTGCAAGGCAGTACTTC. Based on the CDR3 plus reference TRBV11-2 and TRBJ2-7, the full variable domain is EAGVAQSPRYKIIEKRQSVAFWCNPISGHATLYWYQQILGQGPKLLIQFQNNGVVDDSQLPKDRFSAERLKGVDSTLKIQPAKLEDSAVYLCASSLDRIGSARQYFGPGTRLTVT.

The CDR3 region is CATSRVLASTDTQYF. Here the CDR3 DNA reads TGTGCCACCAGCAGAGTTCTAGCCAGCACAGATACGCAGTATTTT. The V and J genes are TRBV15 and TRBJ2-3; weak D call: TRBD2 (5 bases). The germline V gene encodes CDR1 LNHNV and CDR2 YYDKDF (reference sequence). CDR3 length: 15 residues. Trimming left V 1 base short and J 0 bases short, with 8 bases between.

This clone came up a few times. This chain joins TRBV5-4 and TRBJ2-1; TRBD2 matches at 13 bases. The CDR3 contains 15 residues. V was pared by 4 bases and J by 12 bases, with 10 bases of the junction left unmatched. The germline CDR1 and CDR2 sequences are SGHNT and YYREEE (reference sequence). CDR3 sequence: CASSKTGLAGYGQFF. The CDR3 DNA sequence: TGTGCCAGCAGCAAGACGGGACTAGCGGGGTACGGGCAGTTCTTC.